This T cell receptor beta chain was profiled in a study of shared clonotypes between healthy human individuals. The CDR3 totals 13 residues. The ends were cut back, 3 bases at V and 7 bases at J, with 11 bases in the middle. CDR1 is SGHRS, CDR2 YFSETQ, per germline. To note about this clone: Its antigen remains unidentified.

General observations from the study: Between a few donors, naive CD4 clonotypes were shared at a level of about 5%.

Every subset's genomic DNA went evenly onto several immunoSEQ plates. Measured with immunoSEQ multiplex PCR; TCRdb has only the in-frame clones, and not every one. The data show a few hundred thousand clones, roughly 97% seen once. Material: naive CD4+ T cells sorted from blood. Subset defined: CD45RA+ positively selected. The chain recombines TRBV5-1 with TRBJ1-5, with D perhaps TRBD1 (6 bases). The sequence derives from a woman in her twenties or thirties in good health. The CDR3 nucleotides are TGCGCCAGCAGCTACAACAGGGACCAGCCCCAGCATTTT. Its translation: CASSYNRDQPQHF. The variable domain in full, with the rest retrieved from reference TRBV5-1 and TRBJ1-5, is KAGVTQTPRYLIKTRGQQVTLSCSPISGHRSVSWYQQTPGQGLQFLFEYFSETQRNKGNFPGRFSGRQFSNSRSEMNVSTLELGDSALYLCASSYNRDQPQHFGDGTRLSIL.